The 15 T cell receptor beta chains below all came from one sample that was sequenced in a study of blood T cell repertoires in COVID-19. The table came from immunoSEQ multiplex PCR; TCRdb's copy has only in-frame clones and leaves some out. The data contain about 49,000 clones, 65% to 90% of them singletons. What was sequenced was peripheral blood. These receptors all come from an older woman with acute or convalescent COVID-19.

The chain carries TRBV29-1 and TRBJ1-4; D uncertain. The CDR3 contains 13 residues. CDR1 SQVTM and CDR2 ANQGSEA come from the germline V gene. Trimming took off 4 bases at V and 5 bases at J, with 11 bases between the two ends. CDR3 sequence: CSVALGVNEKLFF. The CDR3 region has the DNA TGCAGCGTTGCCCTCGGGGTGAATGAAAAACTGTTTTTT.

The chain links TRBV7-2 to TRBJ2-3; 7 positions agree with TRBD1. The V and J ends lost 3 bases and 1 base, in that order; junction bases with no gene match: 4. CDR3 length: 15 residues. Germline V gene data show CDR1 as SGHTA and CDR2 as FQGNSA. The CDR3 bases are TGTGCCAGCAGCTTGCGGACAGGCGGCACAGATACGCAGTATTTT. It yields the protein CASSLRTGGTDTQYF. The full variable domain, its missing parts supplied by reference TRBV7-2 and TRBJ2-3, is GAGVSQSPSNKVTEKGKDVELRCDPISGHTALYWYRQSLGQGLEFLIYFQGNSAPDKSGLPSDRFSAERTGGSVSTLTIQRTQQEDSAVYLCASSLRTGGTDTQYFGPGTRLTVL.

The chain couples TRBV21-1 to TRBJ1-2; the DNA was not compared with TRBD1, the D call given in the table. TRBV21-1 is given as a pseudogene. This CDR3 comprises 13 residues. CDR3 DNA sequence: TGTGCCAGCAGCAAGCGACAGGGCTATGGCTACACCTTC. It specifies CASSKRQGYGYTF.

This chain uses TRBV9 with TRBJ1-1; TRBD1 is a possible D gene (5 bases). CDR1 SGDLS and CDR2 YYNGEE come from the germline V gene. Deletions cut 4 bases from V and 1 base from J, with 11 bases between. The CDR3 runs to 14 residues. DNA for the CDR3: TGTGCCAGCAGCTCGACTGGACAGAACACTGAAGCTTTCTTT. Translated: CASSSTGQNTEAFF.

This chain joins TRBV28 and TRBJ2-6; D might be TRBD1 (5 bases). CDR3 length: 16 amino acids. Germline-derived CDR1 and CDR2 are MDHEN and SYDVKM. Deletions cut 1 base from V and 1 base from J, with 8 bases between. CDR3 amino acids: CASSLSPGSGANVLTF. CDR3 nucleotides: TGTGCCAGCAGTTTATCCCCAGGGTCTGGGGCCAACGTCCTGACTTTC.

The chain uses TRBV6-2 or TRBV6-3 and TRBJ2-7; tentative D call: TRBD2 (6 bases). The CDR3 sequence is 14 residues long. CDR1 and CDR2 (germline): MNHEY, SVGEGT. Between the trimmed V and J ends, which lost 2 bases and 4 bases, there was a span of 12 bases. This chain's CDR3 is CASSYTAGIYEQYF. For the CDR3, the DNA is TGTGCCAGCAGTTACACGGCGGGGATTTACGAGCAGTACTTC.

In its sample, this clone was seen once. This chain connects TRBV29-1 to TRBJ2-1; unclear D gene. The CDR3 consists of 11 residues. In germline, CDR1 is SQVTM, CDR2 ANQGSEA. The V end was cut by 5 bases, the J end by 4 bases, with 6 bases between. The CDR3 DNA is TGCAGCGTTTTCAGGTACAATGAGCAGTTCTTC. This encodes CSVFRYNEQFF.

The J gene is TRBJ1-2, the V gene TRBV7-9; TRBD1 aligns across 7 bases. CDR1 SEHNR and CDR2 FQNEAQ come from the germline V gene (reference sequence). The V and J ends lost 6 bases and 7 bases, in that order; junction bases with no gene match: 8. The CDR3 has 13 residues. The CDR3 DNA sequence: TGTGCCAGCAGAAAAGGGCAGGGGGTTGGCTACACCTTC. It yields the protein CASRKGQGVGYTF. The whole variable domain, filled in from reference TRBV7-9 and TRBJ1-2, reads DTGVSQNPRHKITKRGQNVTFRCDPISEHNRLYWYRQTLGQGPEFLTYFQNEAQLEKSRLLSDRFSAERPKGSFSTLEIQRTEQGDSAMYLCASRKGQGVGYTFGSGTRLTVV.

The CDR3 region is CASSFALRDRGYEQYF. CDR3 DNA: TGTGCCAGCAGCTTTGCACTCCGGGACAGGGGATACGAGCAGTACTTC. The V and J genes are TRBV11-3 and TRBJ2-7, with TRBD1 matching over 10 bases. Germline V gene data show CDR1 as SGHNT and CDR2 as YENEEA. Trimming cost V 3 bases and J 4 bases; bases outside gene matches: 9. There are 16 residues in the CDR3.

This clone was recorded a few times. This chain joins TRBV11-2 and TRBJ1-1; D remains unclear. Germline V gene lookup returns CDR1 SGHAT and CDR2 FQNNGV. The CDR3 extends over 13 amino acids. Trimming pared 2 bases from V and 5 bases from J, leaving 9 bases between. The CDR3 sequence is CASSLSLWTEAFF. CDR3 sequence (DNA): TGTGCCAGCAGCTTATCGCTATGGACTGAAGCTTTCTTT.

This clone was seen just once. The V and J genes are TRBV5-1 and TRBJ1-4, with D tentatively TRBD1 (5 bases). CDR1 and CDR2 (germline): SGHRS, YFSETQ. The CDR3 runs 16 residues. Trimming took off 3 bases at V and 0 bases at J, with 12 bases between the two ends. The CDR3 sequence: CASSSSGLATNEKLFF. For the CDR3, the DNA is TGCGCCAGCAGCTCGTCAGGGCTAGCAACTAATGAAAAACTGTTTTTT. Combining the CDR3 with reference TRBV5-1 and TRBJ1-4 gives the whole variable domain KAGVTQTPRYLIKTRGQQVTLSCSPISGHRSVSWYQQTPGQGLQFLFEYFSETQRNKGNFPGRFSGRQFSNSRSEMNVSTLELGDSALYLCASSSSGLATNEKLFFGSGTQLSVL.

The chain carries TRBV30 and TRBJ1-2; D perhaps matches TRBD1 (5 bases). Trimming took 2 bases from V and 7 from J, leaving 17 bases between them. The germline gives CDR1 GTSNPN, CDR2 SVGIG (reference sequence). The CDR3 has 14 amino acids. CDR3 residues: CAWSRRRVGFGYTF. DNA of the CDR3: TGTGCCTGGAGTAGGCGCAGGGTGGGTTTTGGCTACACCTTC.

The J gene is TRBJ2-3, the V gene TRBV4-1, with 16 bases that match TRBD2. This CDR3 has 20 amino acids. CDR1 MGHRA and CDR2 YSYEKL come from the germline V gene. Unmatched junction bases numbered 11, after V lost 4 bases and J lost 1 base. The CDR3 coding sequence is TGCGCCAGCAGCCCAACGTCGGGACTAGCGGGAGGGGAGGGCACAGATACGCAGTATTTT. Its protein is CASSPTSGLAGGEGTDTQYF.

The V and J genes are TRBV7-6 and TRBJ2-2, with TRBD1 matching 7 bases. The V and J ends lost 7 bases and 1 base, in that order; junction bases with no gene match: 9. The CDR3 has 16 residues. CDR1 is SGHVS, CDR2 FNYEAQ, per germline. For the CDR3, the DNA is TGTGCCAGCAAATATCGACAGGGTGAGAACACCGGGGAGCTGTTTTTT. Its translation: CASKYRQGENTGELFF.

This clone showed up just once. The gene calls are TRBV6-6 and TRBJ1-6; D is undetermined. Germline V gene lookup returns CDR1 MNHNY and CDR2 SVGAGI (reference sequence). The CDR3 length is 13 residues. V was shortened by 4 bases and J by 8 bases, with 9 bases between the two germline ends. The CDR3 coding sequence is TGTGCCAGCAGTTGGCAGGAAGATTCACCCCTCCACTTT. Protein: CASSWQEDSPLHF.